The 25 T cell receptor beta chains given below trace back to one sample, sequenced in a study of graft-versus-host responses after intestinal transplantation. Libraries were prepared by immunoSEQ multiplex PCR; TCRdb keeps only in-frame clonotypes and omits some of them. The table records tens of thousands of clones, around 94% of them present only once. Sequenced here: PBMCs, sampled 16 days after intestinal transplant. The receptors were sampled from a human patient who received an intestinal transplant, so some T cells may come from the graft donor.

The chain carries TRBV19 and TRBJ2-7; D ambiguous. Germline loops: CDR1 LNHDA, CDR2 SQIVND (reference sequence). V lost 3 bases, J lost 2 bases, and 11 bases lay in between. This CDR3 is built from 14 residues. CDR3: CASSMSGLPYEQYF. The CDR3 nucleotides are TGTGCCAGTAGTATGTCGGGTCTTCCCTACGAGCAGTACTTC.

The V call is TRBV5-6, the J call TRBJ2-1; 11 bases map to TRBD1. CDR1 is SGHDT and CDR2 is YYEEEE in the germline V gene. Trimming took 2 bases from V and 7 from J; bases not matched to a gene: 2. CDR3 length: 14 residues. CDR3 sequence reads: CASSFGTGGNEQFF. The CDR3 DNA follows: TGTGCCAGCAGCTTCGGGACAGGGGGAAATGAGCAGTTCTTC.

V gene TRBV9 combines with J gene TRBJ2-6; 8 nucleotides line up with TRBD1. The V segment lost 3 bases and the J segment 0 bases; nucleotides outside the gene matches: 8. The CDR3 length is 18 residues. CDR1 and CDR2 (germline): SGDLS, YYNGEE. CDR3 sequence: CASSAARGRRSGANVLTF. In DNA form, the CDR3 reads TGTGCCAGCAGCGCAGCCAGGGGGCGACGCTCTGGGGCCAACGTCCTGACTTTC. The full variable domain, with the rest looked up from reference TRBV9 and TRBJ2-6, is DSGVTQTPKHLITATGQRVTLRCSPRSGDLSVYWYQQSLDQGLQFLIQYYNGEERAKGNILERFSAQQFPDLHSELNLSSLELGDSALYFCASSAARGRRSGANVLTFGAGSRLTVL.

The genes are TRBV6-5 and TRBJ2-7, with D unresolved. V lost 0 bases and J lost 2, with 8 bases in between. The CDR3 has 14 amino acids. The germline V gene encodes CDR1 MNHEY and CDR2 SVGAGI. CDR3 amino acids: CASSYSSGAYEQYF. The CDR3 DNA is TGTGCCAGCAGTTACTCGAGTGGAGCCTACGAGCAGTACTTC.

V and J are TRBV23-1 and TRBJ1-5, with 8 bases aligning to TRBD1. TRBV23-1 is an open reading frame whose function is uncertain. The CDR3 loop spans 13 amino acids. The ends lost 5 bases at V and 5 bases at J; junction bases unmatched: 2. This CDR3 is CASSTGGHQPQHF. The CDR3, as DNA: TGCGCCAGCAGTACAGGGGGACATCAGCCCCAGCATTTT.

In its sample, this clone was seen once. The chain is built from TRBV6-1 and TRBJ2-3, with 9 bases identical to TRBD1. J gave up 3 bases and V 2 bases, and 6 bases lay outside the gene matches. Germline CDR1 reads MNHNS; CDR2 reads SASEGT. The CDR3 runs to 16 residues. CDR3 sequence reads: CASSEPWTGATDTQYF. CDR3 DNA sequence: TGTGCCAGCAGTGAACCGTGGACAGGGGCGACAGATACGCAGTATTTT.

This clone was detected only once. This rearrangement joins TRBV9 to TRBJ1-1, with 8 bases identical to TRBD1. CDR1 and CDR2 (germline): SGDLS, YYNGEE. V was pared by 8 bases and J by 6 bases, with 9 bases of the junction left unmatched. This CDR3 is built from 13 residues. In DNA, the CDR3 is TGTGCCAGTGGGCAGGGGGCAAAGTCTGAAGCTTTCTTT. Translated: CASGQGAKSEAFF.

This sequence joins TRBV28 and TRBJ1-2; a possible D gene is TRBD1 (6 bases). Germline V gene sequence: CDR1 MDHEN, CDR2 SYDVKM. CDR3 length: 16 amino acids. V lost 11 bases and J lost 0, with 22 bases in between. The CDR3 DNA sequence: TGTGCCCACGGTCAATTCCGACAGGATGCTAACTATGGCTACACCTTC. Translated: CAHGQFRQDANYGYTF.

The gene calls are TRBV7-2 and TRBJ1-2, with D perhaps matching TRBD1 (5 bases). Germline CDR1 SGHTA, CDR2 FQGNSA. This CDR3 is 15 amino acids long. V dropped 5 bases and J dropped 2 bases, with 15 bases sitting between them. The CDR3 sequence is CASSPRRDHNYGYTF. In DNA form, the CDR3 reads TGTGCCAGCAGCCCCCGGAGGGACCACAACTATGGCTACACCTTC.

The chain combines TRBV28 with TRBJ2-1, with D uncertain. The V and J ends lost 6 bases and 4 bases respectively, with 10 bases between them. Per the germline V gene, CDR1 is MDHEN and CDR2 is SYDVKM. CDR3 length: 13 residues. This CDR3 is CASSTGPYNEQFF. CDR3 sequence (DNA): TGTGCCAGCAGCACCGGGCCATACAATGAGCAGTTCTTC.

The rearrangement links TRBV9 to TRBJ1-2; the D gene is possibly TRBD1 (5 bases). The germline CDR1 and CDR2 sequences are SGDLS and YYNGEE. Trimming stripped 2 bases from V and 12 bases from J, with 23 bases between. This CDR3 region has 15 residues. The CDR3 bases are TGTGCCAGCAGCGTCGGAGGGGAAAACGGAGAATACGACACCTTC. It is translated as CASSVGGENGEYDTF. Full variable domain (rest looked up from reference TRBV9 and TRBJ1-2): DSGVTQTPKHLITATGQRVTLRCSPRSGDLSVYWYQQSLDQGLQFLIQYYNGEERAKGNILERFSAQQFPDLHSELNLSSLELGDSALYFCASSVGGENGEYDTFGSGTRLTVV.

The CDR3 nucleotides are TGTGCCAGTAGTATGGCGGGAGGGCCATACGAGCAGTACTTC. Translation gives CASSMAGGPYEQYF. The chain employs TRBV19 and TRBJ2-7, with TRBD2 matching over 9 bases. The CDR3 length is 14 residues. J gave up 4 bases and V 3 bases, and 4 bases lay outside the gene matches. CDR1 is LNHDA and CDR2 is SQIVND in the germline V gene (reference sequence). The full variable domain, rest sourced from reference TRBV19 and TRBJ2-7, is DGGITQSPKYLFRKEGQNVTLSCEQNLNHDAMYWYRQDPGQGLRLIYYSQIVNDFQKGDIAEGYSVSREKKESFPLTVTSAQKNPTAFYLCASSMAGGPYEQYFGPGTRLTVT.

The chain couples TRBV28 to TRBJ2-7; D might be TRBD2 (6 bases). This CDR3 spans 11 amino acids. Germline V gene data show CDR1 as MDHEN and CDR2 as SYDVKM. V lost 7 bases and J lost 3, with 7 bases in between. Here the CDR3 reads CASTGDYEQYF. The CDR3 nucleotides are TGTGCCAGCACGGGAGACTACGAGCAGTACTTC. Drawing the rest from reference TRBV28 and TRBJ2-7, the complete variable domain is DVKVTQSSRYLVKRTGEKVFLECVQDMDHENMFWYRQDPGLGLRLIYFSYDVKMKEKGDIPEGYSVSREKKERFSLILESASTNQTSMYLCASTGDYEQYFGPGTRLTVT.

The chain is built from TRBV7-9 and TRBJ2-7; a possible D gene is TRBD1 (6 bases). V was clipped by 1 base and J by 2 bases, with 9 bases between them. CDR1 SEHNR and CDR2 FQNEAQ come from the germline V gene (reference sequence). The CDR3 runs 14 residues. The CDR3 region is CASSLGGGTYEQYF. CDR3 coding DNA: TGTGCCAGCAGCTTAGGAGGGGGAACCTACGAGCAGTACTTC.

The chain is built from TRBV6-1 and TRBJ1-1, with unresolved D. Germline V gene sequence: CDR1 MNHNS, CDR2 SASEGT. There are 12 residues in the CDR3. With 4 bases removed from V and 1 base from J, the gap between germline ends came to 4 bases. The CDR3 nucleotides read TGTGCCAGCAGTGGGGGGAACACTGAAGCTTTCTTT. It codes for CASSGGNTEAFF.

This clone was observed a few times. The CDR3 DNA reads TGTGCCAGCAGCTTAGTGTCCCCCGGGGAGCTGTTTTTT. Its translation: CASSLVSPGELFF. The chain combines TRBV7-6 with TRBJ2-2, with D unclear. With 1 base removed from V and 6 bases from J, the gap between germline ends came to 6 bases. Germline V gives CDR1 SGHVS, CDR2 FNYEAQ. The CDR3 extends over 13 amino acids.

V usage is TRBV6-6 and J usage is TRBJ2-3; D is uncertain. The CDR3 runs to 14 residues. Germline-derived CDR1 and CDR2 are MNHNY and SVGAGI (reference sequence). Trimming removed 5 bases at V and 1 base at J, with 10 bases between. CDR3 in DNA: TGTGCCAGCAGTCCCCTATCCGGCACAGATACGCAGTATTTT. Translated: CASSPLSGTDTQYF.

The J gene is TRBJ2-7, the V gene TRBV28; the match to TRBD2 covers 7 bases. Germline CDR1 reads MDHEN; CDR2 reads SYDVKM. The CDR3 runs 13 residues. V gave up 7 bases and J gave up 5 bases; unmatched junction bases: 8. CDR3 residues: CASTQGGFDEQYF. CDR3 bases: TGTGCCAGCACCCAGGGAGGGTTTGACGAGCAGTACTTC.

The chain is built from TRBV7-3 and TRBJ2-5; the match to TRBD2 covers 7 bases. The junction had 7 bases not matched to a gene; V was cut back by 5 bases and J by 1 base. This CDR3 has 15 residues. Germline V CDR1 and CDR2: SGHTA, FQGTGA. As DNA, the CDR3 is TGTGCCAGCAGCCAATTCAGCGGGACCCAAGAGACCCAGTACTTC. The encoded protein is CASSQFSGTQETQYF.

This clone was seen only once. The chain combines TRBV7-6 with TRBJ2-2; maybe TRBD2 (6 bases). The V end was cut by 5 bases, the J end by 4 bases, with 11 bases between. The CDR3 has 14 amino acids. CDR1 is SGHVS, CDR2 FNYEAQ, per germline. For the CDR3, the DNA is TGTGCCAGCAGCCCTCTGGGGGGCACCGGGGAGCTGTTTTTT. It translates to CASSPLGGTGELFF.

V is TRBV28 and J is TRBJ1-2; D is undetermined. This CDR3 contains 13 residues. CDR1 and CDR2 (germline): MDHEN, SYDVKM. Between the trimmed V and J ends, which lost 4 bases and 6 bases, there was a span of 12 bases. CDR3 loop: CASSSRHYDGYTF. CDR3 DNA: TGTGCCAGCAGTTCCCGACACTACGATGGCTACACCTTC.

This clone appeared once. The CDR3 bases are TGTGCCAGCAGCCTGCGGACTAGCGAGCAGTTCTTC. Translated, it gives CASSLRTSEQFF. This chain uses TRBV5-6 with TRBJ2-1, with TRBD2 matching over 8 bases. Unmatched junction bases numbered 4, after V lost 4 bases and J lost 10 bases. This CDR3 comprises 12 residues. Per germline, CDR1 SGHDT and CDR2 YYEEEE. The variable domain in full, completed from reference TRBV5-6 and TRBJ2-1, reads DAGVTQSPTHLIKTRGQQVTLRCSPKSGHDTVSWYQQALGQGPQFIFQYYEEEERQRGNFPDRFSGHQFPNYSSELNVNALLLGDSALYLCASSLRTSEQFFGPGTRLTVL.

CDR3 sequence (DNA): TGTGCCAGCAGCGCGCGACAGGGCCGCCGGACTAAAGCTGTCTACAATGAGCAGTTCTTC. The encoded protein is CASSARQGRRTKAVYNEQFF. This chain links TRBV7-8 with TRBJ2-1; D possibly corresponds to TRBD1 (7 bases). V was pared by 5 bases and J by 3 bases, with 29 bases between. From germline, CDR1 is SGHVS and CDR2 FQNEAQ. This CDR3 has 20 amino acids.

J is TRBJ1-2 and V is TRBV5-6; possible D gene TRBD1, 6 bases. The CDR3 consists of 14 residues. Germline CDR1 is SGHDT and CDR2 is YYEEEE. Trimming took off 0 bases at V and 8 bases at J, with 14 bases between the two ends. The CDR3 loop reads CASSLAGGAEGYTF. In DNA, the CDR3 is TGTGCCAGCAGCTTGGCGGGGGGCGCAGAGGGCTACACCTTC.

The chain recombines TRBV7-3 with TRBJ2-1, with TRBD1 matching 7 bases. Trimming cost V 2 bases and J 6 bases; bases outside gene matches: 1. CDR3 length: 13 residues. Germline V lookup: CDR1 SGHTA, CDR2 FQGTGA. The CDR3 DNA is TGTGCCAGCAGCTTACACAGGGGCAATGAGCAGTTCTTC. Amino acids: CASSLHRGNEQFF. The variable domain in full, with the rest retrieved from reference TRBV7-3 and TRBJ2-1, is GAGVSQTPSNKVTEKGKYVELRCDPISGHTALYWYRQSLGQGPEFLIYFQGTGAADDSGLPNDRFFAVRPEGSVSTLKIQRTERGDSAVYLCASSLHRGNEQFFGPGTRLTVL.